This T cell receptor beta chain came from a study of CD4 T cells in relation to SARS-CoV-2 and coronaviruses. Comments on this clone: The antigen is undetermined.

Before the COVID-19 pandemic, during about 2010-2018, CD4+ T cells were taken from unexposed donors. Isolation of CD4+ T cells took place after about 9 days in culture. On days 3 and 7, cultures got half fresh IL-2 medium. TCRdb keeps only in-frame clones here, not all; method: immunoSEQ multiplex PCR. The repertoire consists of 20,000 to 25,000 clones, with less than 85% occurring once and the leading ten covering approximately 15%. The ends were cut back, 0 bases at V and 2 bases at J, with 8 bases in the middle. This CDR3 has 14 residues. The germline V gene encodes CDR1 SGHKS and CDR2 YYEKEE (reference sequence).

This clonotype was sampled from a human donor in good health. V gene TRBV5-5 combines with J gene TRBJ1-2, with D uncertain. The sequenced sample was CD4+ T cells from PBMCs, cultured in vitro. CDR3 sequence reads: CASSLAPENYGYTF. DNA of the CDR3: TGTGCCAGCAGCTTGGCCCCGGAGAACTATGGCTACACCTTC.